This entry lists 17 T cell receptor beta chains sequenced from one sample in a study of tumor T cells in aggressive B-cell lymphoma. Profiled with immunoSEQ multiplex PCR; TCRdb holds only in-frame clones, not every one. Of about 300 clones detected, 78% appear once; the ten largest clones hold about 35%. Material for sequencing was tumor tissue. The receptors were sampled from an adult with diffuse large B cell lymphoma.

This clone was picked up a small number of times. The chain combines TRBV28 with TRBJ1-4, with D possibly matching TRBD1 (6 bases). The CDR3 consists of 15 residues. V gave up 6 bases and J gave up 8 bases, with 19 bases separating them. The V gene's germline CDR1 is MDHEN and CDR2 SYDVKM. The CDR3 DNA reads TGTGCCAGCAGCACAATTTGGTACAGGGTCGAAAAACTGTTTTTT. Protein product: CASSTIWYRVEKLFF.

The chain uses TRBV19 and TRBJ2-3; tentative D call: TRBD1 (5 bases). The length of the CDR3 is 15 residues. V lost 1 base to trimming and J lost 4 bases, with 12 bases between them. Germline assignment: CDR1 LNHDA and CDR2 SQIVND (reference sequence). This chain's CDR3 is CASSIAQGRADTQYF. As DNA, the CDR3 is TGTGCCAGTAGTATAGCGCAGGGTAGGGCAGATACGCAGTATTTT.

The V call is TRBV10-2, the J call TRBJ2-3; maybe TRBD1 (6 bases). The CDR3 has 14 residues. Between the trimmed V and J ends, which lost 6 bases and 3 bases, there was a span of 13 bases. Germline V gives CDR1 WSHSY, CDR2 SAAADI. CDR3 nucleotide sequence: TGCGCCAGCAGGCCCGGGACATGGACAGATACGCAGTATTTT. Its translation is CASRPGTWTDTQYF.

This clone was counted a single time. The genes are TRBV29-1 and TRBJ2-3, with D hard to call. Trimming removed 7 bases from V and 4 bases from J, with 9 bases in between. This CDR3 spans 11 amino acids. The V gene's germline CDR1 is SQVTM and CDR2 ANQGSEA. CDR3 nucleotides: TGCAGCGGAAAACGAGCAGATACGCAGTATTTT. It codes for CSGKRADTQYF.

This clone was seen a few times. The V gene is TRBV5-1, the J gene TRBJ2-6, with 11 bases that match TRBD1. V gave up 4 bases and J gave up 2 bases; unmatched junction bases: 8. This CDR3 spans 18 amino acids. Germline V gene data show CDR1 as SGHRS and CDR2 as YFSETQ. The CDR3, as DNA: TGCGCCAGCAGCCCGGCCGGACAGGGGGCCCCTGGGGCCAACGTCCTGACTTTC. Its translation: CASSPAGQGAPGANVLTF.

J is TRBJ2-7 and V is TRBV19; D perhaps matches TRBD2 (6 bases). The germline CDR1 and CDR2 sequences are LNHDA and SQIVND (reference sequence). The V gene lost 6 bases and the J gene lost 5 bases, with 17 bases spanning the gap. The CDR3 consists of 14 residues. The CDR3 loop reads CASSLLAIGDEQYF. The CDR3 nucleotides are TGTGCCAGTAGCCTGCTAGCGATCGGCGACGAGCAGTACTTC.

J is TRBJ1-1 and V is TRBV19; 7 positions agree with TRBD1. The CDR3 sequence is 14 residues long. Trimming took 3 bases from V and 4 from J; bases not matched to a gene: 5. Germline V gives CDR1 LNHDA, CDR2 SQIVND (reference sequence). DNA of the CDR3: TGTGCCAGTAGTATGGAGGGGACAGCCACTGAAGCTTTCTTT. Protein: CASSMEGTATEAFF.

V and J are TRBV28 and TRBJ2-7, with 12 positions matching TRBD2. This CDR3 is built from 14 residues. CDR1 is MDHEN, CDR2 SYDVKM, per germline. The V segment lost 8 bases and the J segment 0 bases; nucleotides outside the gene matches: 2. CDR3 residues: CASETSGSSYEQYF. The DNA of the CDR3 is TGTGCCAGCGAGACTAGCGGGAGCTCCTACGAGCAGTACTTC.

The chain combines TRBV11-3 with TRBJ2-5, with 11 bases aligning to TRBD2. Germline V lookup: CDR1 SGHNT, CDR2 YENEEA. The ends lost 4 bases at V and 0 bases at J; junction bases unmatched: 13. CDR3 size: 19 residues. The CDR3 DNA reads TGTGCCAGCAGCTGGGGGTCTACTAGCGGGAGTGCTTACCAAGAGACCCAGTACTTC. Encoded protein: CASSWGSTSGSAYQETQYF.

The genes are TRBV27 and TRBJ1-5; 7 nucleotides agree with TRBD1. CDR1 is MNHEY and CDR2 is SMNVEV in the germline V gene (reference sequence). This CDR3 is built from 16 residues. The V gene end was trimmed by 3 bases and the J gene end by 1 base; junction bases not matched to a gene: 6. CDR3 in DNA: TGTGCCAGCAGTTTGGTAGGGGGCTCAAGCAATCAGCCCCAGCATTTT. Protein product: CASSLVGGSSNQPQHF.

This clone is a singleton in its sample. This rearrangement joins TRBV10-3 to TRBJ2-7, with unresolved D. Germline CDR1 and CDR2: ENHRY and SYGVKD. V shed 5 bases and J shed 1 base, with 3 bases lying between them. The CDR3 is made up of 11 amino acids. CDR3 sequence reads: CAISSSYEQYF. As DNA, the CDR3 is TGTGCCATCAGTTCGTCCTACGAGCAGTACTTC.

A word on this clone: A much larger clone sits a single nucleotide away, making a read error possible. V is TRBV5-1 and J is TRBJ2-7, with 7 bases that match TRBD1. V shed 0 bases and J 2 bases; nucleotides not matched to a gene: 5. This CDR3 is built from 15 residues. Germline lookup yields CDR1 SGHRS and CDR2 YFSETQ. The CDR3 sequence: CASSLVPGQPYEQYF. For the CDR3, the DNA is TGCGCCAGCAGCTTGGTCCCGGGACAGCCCTACGAGCAGTACTTC.

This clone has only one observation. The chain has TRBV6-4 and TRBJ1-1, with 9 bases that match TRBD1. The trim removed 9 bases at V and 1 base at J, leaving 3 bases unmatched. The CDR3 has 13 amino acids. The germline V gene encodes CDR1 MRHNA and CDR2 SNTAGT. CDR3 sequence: CARGQGRNTEAFF. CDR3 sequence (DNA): TGTGCCAGGGGACAGGGACGGAACACTGAAGCTTTCTTT.

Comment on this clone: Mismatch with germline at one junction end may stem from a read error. The CDR3 region is CASSQERNDKQYF. The CDR3 DNA reads TGCGCCAGCAGCCAAGAGAGGAACGATAAGCAGTATTTT. The chain links TRBV4-3 to TRBJ2-3; no firm D call. This CDR3 region has 13 residues. From germline, CDR1 is LGHNA and CDR2 YSLEER.

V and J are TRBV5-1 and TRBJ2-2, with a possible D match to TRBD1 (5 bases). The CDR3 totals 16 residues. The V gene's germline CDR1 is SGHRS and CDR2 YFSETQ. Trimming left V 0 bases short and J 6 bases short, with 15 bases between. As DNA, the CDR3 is TGCGCCAGCAGCTTGGGGCAGGGATTTGGGGCCGGGGAGCTGTTTTTT. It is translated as CASSLGQGFGAGELFF.

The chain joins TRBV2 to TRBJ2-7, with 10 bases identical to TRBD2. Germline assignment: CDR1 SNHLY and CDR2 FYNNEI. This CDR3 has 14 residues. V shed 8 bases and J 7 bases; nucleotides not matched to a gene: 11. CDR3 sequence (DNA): TGTGCCAGCCGCAGCGGGAGGGCCGGGGGTGAGCAGTACTTC. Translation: CASRSGRAGGEQYF.

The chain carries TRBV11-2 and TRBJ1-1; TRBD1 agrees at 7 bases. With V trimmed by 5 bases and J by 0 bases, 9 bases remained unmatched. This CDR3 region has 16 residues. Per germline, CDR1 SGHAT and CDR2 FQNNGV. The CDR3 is CASSTHRGPMNTEAFF. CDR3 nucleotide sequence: TGTGCCAGCAGCACCCACAGGGGACCAATGAACACTGAAGCTTTCTTT.